This record looks at one TCR beta chain sequence and its context. There is no known antigen for this receptor. Qualities for individual bases were not recorded, and no much larger clone is one base off. Trimming removed 0 bases from V and 1 base from J, leaving 7 bases between the germline ends. The CDR3 spans 15 residues, from the cysteine through the phenylalanine. This entry keeps only the CDR3 DNA: 45 bases, framed from base 1. The germline V gene (reference sequence) specifies MNHEY as CDR1 and SMNVEV as CDR2. These data originate in a study of immune cell composition in non-small cell lung cancer (dated by TCRdb to about 2017). For context, the study as a whole: To assign histologic subtype, which was mostly lung adenocarcinoma or squamous cell carcinoma, H&E was combined with p63, CK5, Napsin A and TTF-1 immunohistochemistry. A handful of tumour specimens with TCR-beta data were rare histological subtypes and were excluded from the subtype comparisons. TCR-beta sequencing from Adaptive Biotechnologies was done on a few dozen paired sets of NSCLC tumour and non-adjacent lung specimens and on over 25 tumour-only specimens. In supplementary cohort #1, which comprised about eleven lung adenocarcinoma cases, paired tumour/lung TCR-beta sequencing was performed and TIL populations were generated so that tumour reactivity could be assessed. The full study reports these points: Nearly half of NSCLC cases had tumour-associated clones >0.5%, found in roughly 35% of adenocarcinomas compared with about 80% of squamous carcinomas. Significantly higher Top 10 clone scores and productive clonality were observed in lung squamous cell carcinoma than in lung adenocarcinoma tumours. In ten to eleven adenocarcinoma cases, a strong correlation was found between maximal tumour-associated clone frequency and TIL tumour reactivity, whereas no such correlation was found between overall clonality and TIL tumour reactivity. Only nine to eleven cases were included in the reactivity cohort, and sequence sharing between tumour-reactive clones and the dominant in vivo tumour-associated clones was not shown. No significant correlation was found between smoking pack-years and tumour TCR-beta clonality.

Genomic DNA was isolated with the QIAamp DNA kit from frozen aliquots of single-cell suspensions that had not been sorted. The tumour samples consisted of non-small cell lung cancer tissue that had been surgically resected. Tissues arrived within 2 hours of resection and were immediately processed into single-cell suspensions. Tissue was broken up mechanically, digested enzymatically with DNase I, collagenase I and hyaluronidase for under 35 minutes at 37 degrees C, and then filtered and RBC-lysed. A two-step multiplex PCR was used to amplify TCR-beta CDR3 regions from genomic DNA, and Illumina-compatible adaptors were added in the second step. As a commercial immunoSEQ service, TCR-beta immunosequencing was carried out on an Illumina platform. The original methods were these. Two measures summarised the repertoires: productive clonality, and Top 10 Clones, meaning the percentage of T-cell templates coming from the ten most frequent sequences. Values for productive clonality spanned 0 to 1, where a value of 1 indicated a monoclonal population. Sequences comprising at least 0.1% of tumour T-cell templates but absent from matched non-adjacent lung were defined as tumour-associated clones and were identified via log10 scatter plots. Student's t-tests were used for two-group comparisons, ANOVA was used for stages, and linear regression was used for relationships, with analyses conducted in GraphPad Prism7 and R. The immuneACCESS repertoire file appears here via TCRdb, limited to in-frame rearrangements. These files lack a portion of the clones; in checked studies, under half of the deficit traces to unresolved V genes, and the cause of the others is not known. V, J and clone size were drawn from that table, and D and trimming were deduced from the DNA. The sample profile shows some 5,000 clones; under 80% of them were found once. About an eighth of the sample comes from the top ten.

The V gene is TRBV27 and the J gene is TRBJ1-5, with an unclear D gene assignment. Material: lung tumor tissue. The TCR sequence derives from a human donor with non-small cell lung cancer. DNA sequence: TGTGCCAGCAGTTTATCCGGGTTGAGCAATCAGCCCCAGCATTTT. The resulting protein is CASSLSGLSNQPQHF.